The clone carrying this T cell receptor (beta chain) was detected a few times. Its antigen remains unknown. The CDR3 spans 11 residues. CDR1 is GTSNPN and CDR2 is SVGIG in the germline V gene (reference sequence). V lost 3 bases to trimming and J lost 3 bases, with 6 bases between them. This specimen comes from a study of beta chain features in type 1 diabetes. Study-wide points: Shortening of TCRB CDR3s, moderate but significant, appeared in all four CD4+ subsets of Type 1 diabetes patients.

cDNA synthesis used the whole RNA isolate, giving expressed TCRB sequences. Measured with immunoSEQ multiplex PCR; TCRdb has only the in-frame clones, and not every one. The sample carries roughly 350,000 clones, 9.6% recorded once. The material sequenced was central memory CD4+ T cells from blood. The source is a man aged 30-40 years with type 1 diabetes. The V gene is TRBV30, the J gene TRBJ2-7; no clear D gene. The DNA for the CDR3 is TGTGCCTGGAGCCGGAACTACGAGCAGTACTTC. This gives the protein CAWSRNYEQYF.